This TCR beta chain emerged from a study of T-cell memory formation after mild COVID-19. Study summary: Largely, the TCR clusters proved donor specific. General observations from the study: Clones that got smaller from day 15 to 85 had even CD4/CD8, while clones growing later tipped toward CD4+.

This clonotype was counted at least ten times. Its matching antigen is unknown. Since a much larger clone is just one base distant, this may be a read error. The ends lost 4 bases at V and 3 bases at J; junction bases unmatched: 4. CDR1 and CDR2 from the germline V gene are DFQATT and SNEGSKA (reference sequence). The CDR3 is made up of 14 amino acids. Constant-segment primers were used for 5'RACE, and the resulting TCR alpha and TCR beta cDNA libraries carried sample barcodes and UMIs. MiXCR, applied by TCRdb to the 5' RACE reads, yields one record per CDR3 protein. This table holds fewer than 95,000 distinct CDR3 sequences, over 13% found once.

The V call is TRBV20-1, the J call TRBJ1-1, with TRBD1 matching 11 bases. The sample taken for sequencing was PBMCs or a T cell subset sorted from them (not recorded which). The source is a man between 18 and 29 years old who had mild COVID-19 (a few samples of this study predate the infection). Cell type and time point are not known. The CDR3 DNA reads TGCAGTGCTAAGGGGACAGGGGGGGACACTGAAGCTTTCTTT. Translated, it gives CSAKGTGGDTEAFF.